The next 24 T cell receptor beta chains were all read from a single sample in a study of shared clonotypes between healthy human individuals. The naive CD8 population came from CD45RO-negative cells selected for CCR7, without terminally differentiated effector memory CD45RA+ cells. TCRdb's table, derived via immunoSEQ multiplex PCR, lists solely in-frame clones and lacks some. The sample lists about 2 million clones, about 95% occurring once. Material for sequencing was naive CD8+ T cells sorted from blood. The receptors were sampled from a man aged 18 to 29 in good health.

On this clone itself: Other nucleotide sequences from this sample produce the same CDR3. V gene TRBV5-1 combines with J gene TRBJ2-1, with 9 bases lining up with TRBD2. The CDR3 spans 15 residues. Losses at the gene ends were 2 bases for V and 2 bases for J; bases not matched to a gene: 2. Germline values: CDR1 SGHRS, CDR2 YFSETQ. The CDR3: CASSLAGGAYNEQFF. Here the CDR3 DNA reads TGCGCCAGCAGCTTAGCGGGAGGAGCCTACAATGAGCAGTTCTTC.

The chain recombines TRBV30 with TRBJ1-1, with D hard to call. This CDR3 region has 13 residues. CDR1 is GTSNPN and CDR2 is SVGIG in the germline V gene (reference sequence). V was cut by 0 bases and J by 3 bases, with 8 bases left in between. DNA of the CDR3: TGTGCCTGGAGTGTCTCGGAGGACACTGAAGCTTTCTTT. Translation: CAWSVSEDTEAFF.

The J gene is TRBJ2-6, the V gene TRBV2, with 7 bases fitting TRBD2. The CDR3 length is 14 residues. Per the germline V gene, CDR1 is SNHLY and CDR2 is FYNNEI. V gave up 10 bases and J gave up 2 bases; unmatched junction bases: 5. CDR3 loop: CATRAGAGANVLTF. The CDR3 nucleotides are TGTGCCACCAGGGCGGGAGCTGGGGCCAACGTCCTGACTTTC.

V and J are TRBV25-1 and TRBJ1-4; possible D gene TRBD1, 6 bases. Germline V gives CDR1 MGHDK, CDR2 SYGVNS. The CDR3 covers 15 residues. V shed 3 bases and J shed 3 bases, with 11 bases lying between them. The CDR3 DNA reads TGTGCCAGCAGTGATCAGGGGACTGCTAATGAAAAACTGTTTTTT. Its translation: CASSDQGTANEKLFF.

This rearrangement joins TRBV6-5 to TRBJ2-1; 9 positions agree with TRBD1. The V and J ends lost 6 bases and 3 bases, in that order; junction bases with no gene match: 6. Per the germline V gene, CDR1 is MNHEY and CDR2 is SVGAGI. CDR3 length equals 15 residues. The CDR3 DNA follows: TGTGCCAGCAGCACGACAGGGGGATACTACAATGAGCAGTTCTTC. Its protein is CASSTTGGYYNEQFF.

The chain recombines TRBV28 with TRBJ1-2; possible D gene TRBD1, 6 bases. V was trimmed by 3 bases and J by 0 bases, leaving 11 bases between them. This CDR3 has 15 amino acids. Per germline, CDR1 MDHEN and CDR2 SYDVKM. CDR3 protein: CASSLGGDTNYGYTF. For the CDR3, the DNA is TGTGCCAGCAGTTTGGGGGGGGACACTAACTATGGCTACACCTTC.

This chain uses TRBV4-1 with TRBJ1-2; D not certain. Trimming removed 1 base at V and 4 bases at J, with 16 bases between. The CDR3 totals 16 residues. The germline V gene has CDR1 MGHRA and CDR2 YSYEKL. DNA of the CDR3: TGCGCCAGCAGCCAAGTGTCCGCGATAGTCGGCTATGGCTACACCTTC. It specifies CASSQVSAIVGYGYTF.

CDR3 in amino acids: CAIRADTDTQYF. The CDR3 coding sequence is TGTGCCATCAGGGCGGACACAGATACGCAGTATTTT. V usage is TRBV10-3 and J usage is TRBJ2-3; D is uncertain. V was pared by 6 bases and J by 2 bases, with 6 bases between. The CDR3 loop spans 12 amino acids. Per the germline V gene, CDR1 is ENHRY and CDR2 is SYGVKD.

The V call is TRBV21-1, the J call TRBJ2-7; the D call TRBD1 from the table was never checked on the DNA. TRBV21-1 is noted as a pseudogene. The CDR3 is made up of 14 amino acids. CDR3 region: CASPLGTGVYEQYF. CDR3 coding DNA: TGTGCCAGCCCACTCGGGACAGGGGTCTACGAGCAGTACTTC.

Turning to this clone: Other DNA sequences in the sample encode the same CDR3. The CDR3 sequence is CASSVEGAWETQYF. The CDR3 coding sequence is TGTGCCAGCAGCGTAGAAGGGGCATGGGAGACCCAGTACTTC. The rearrangement uses TRBV9 and TRBJ2-5; D might be TRBD1 (5 bases). Germline CDR1 SGDLS, CDR2 YYNGEE. The CDR3 length is 14 residues. V shed 0 bases and J shed 5 bases, with 11 bases lying between them.

The chain has TRBV7-9 and TRBJ2-3, with TRBD1 identical over 9 bases. The CDR3 has 17 residues. Germline V gene sequence: CDR1 SEHNR, CDR2 FQNEAQ (reference sequence). The J segment lost 1 base and the V segment lost 5 bases, leaving 10 bases of the junction unmatched. Written as DNA, the CDR3 is TGTGCCAGCAGCAACCGGGACAGGGAGGTGGGCACAGATACGCAGTATTTT. It encodes CASSNRDREVGTDTQYF.

A remark on this clone: At the DNA level, this CDR3 is encoded by other sequences in the same sample as well. V and J are TRBV19 and TRBJ1-2; D call uncertain. The CDR3 has 11 residues. Trimming took 3 bases from V and 6 from J, leaving 5 bases between them. The germline CDR1 and CDR2 sequences are LNHDA and SQIVND (reference sequence). CDR3 residues: CASSIGDGYTF. CDR3 bases: TGTGCCAGTAGTATCGGAGATGGCTACACCTTC.

The rearrangement joins TRBV6-1 to TRBJ1-1; D unresolved. The CDR3 runs 12 residues. V was trimmed by 8 bases and J by 9 bases, leaving 16 bases between them. Per the germline V gene, CDR1 is MNHNS and CDR2 is SASEGT. The CDR3 nucleotides are TGTGCCAGCCCGTCGCGTCTCAGCAAAGCTTTCTTT. Amino acids: CASPSRLSKAFF.

This sequence joins TRBV6-5 and TRBJ2-7; 8 positions match TRBD2. The junction had 8 bases not matched to a gene; V was cut back by 5 bases and J by 5 bases. The V gene's germline CDR1 is MNHEY and CDR2 SVGAGI. The CDR3 runs 14 residues. The CDR3 reads CASSLSGSGDEQYF. The CDR3 DNA reads as TGTGCCAGCAGTCTCAGCGGGAGTGGCGACGAGCAGTACTTC.

With regard to this clone: This sample includes further DNA sequences coding for the same CDR3. The rearrangement uses TRBV11-2 and TRBJ2-1; 9 bases fit TRBD1. This CDR3 has 15 residues. Germline V gene lookup returns CDR1 SGHAT and CDR2 FQNNGV. Trimming removed 5 bases from V and 1 base from J; junction bases left unmatched: 3. The DNA for the CDR3 is TGTGCCAGCAGCCCGGACAGGGGTTCCTACAATGAGCAGTTCTTC. Translating it yields CASSPDRGSYNEQFF. The whole variable domain, remainder taken from reference TRBV11-2 and TRBJ2-1, is EAGVAQSPRYKIIEKRQSVAFWCNPISGHATLYWYQQILGQGPKLLIQFQNNGVVDDSQLPKDRFSAERLKGVDSTLKIQPAKLEDSAVYLCASSPDRGSYNEQFFGPGTRLTVL.

In this sample, this clone turned up once. The V call is TRBV13, the J call TRBJ2-5; a possible D gene is TRBD1 (6 bases). CDR1 is PRHDT and CDR2 is FYEKMQ in the germline V gene (reference sequence). The CDR3 sequence is 15 residues long. With 5 bases removed from V and 2 bases from J, the gap between germline ends came to 15 bases. Here the CDR3 DNA reads TGTGCCAGCAGCATAGAAGGGACAATTCAAGAGACCCAGTACTTC. Protein: CASSIEGTIQETQYF.

This chain connects TRBV7-6 to TRBJ2-2, with 8 bases fitting TRBD2. Trimming cost V 4 bases and J 4 bases; bases outside gene matches: 8. The CDR3 covers 16 residues. Germline V gene lookup returns CDR1 SGHVS and CDR2 FNYEAQ. CDR3 protein: CASSSGTGGATGELFF. CDR3 nucleotide sequence: TGTGCCAGCAGCTCGGGGACGGGAGGGGCCACCGGGGAGCTGTTTTTT.

This chain links TRBV7-8 with TRBJ2-3, with D unresolved. CDR3 length: 14 residues. Germline-derived CDR1 and CDR2 are SGHVS and FQNEAQ. Trimming removed 2 bases from V and 7 bases from J, with 13 bases in between. The DNA of the CDR3 is TGTGCCAGCAGCTTAACCGGTCCAACCCATACGCAGTATTTT. Translation gives CASSLTGPTHTQYF.

The chain couples TRBV28 to TRBJ2-5; D is undetermined. Germline assignment: CDR1 MDHEN and CDR2 SYDVKM. The CDR3 length is 14 residues. Trimming cost V 4 bases and J 2 bases, with 11 bases left between them. The CDR3 here is CASSSEDEQETQYF. CDR3 DNA: TGTGCCAGCAGTTCCGAAGACGAGCAAGAGACCCAGTACTTC.

The chain links TRBV27 to TRBJ2-2; TRBD1 agrees at 7 bases. This CDR3 is built from 14 residues. The J segment lost 7 bases and the V segment lost 5 bases, leaving 7 bases of the junction unmatched. The germline V gene encodes CDR1 MNHEY and CDR2 SMNVEV (reference sequence). The CDR3 DNA is TGTGCCAGCAGTCCTCTAGGGGGCGTCGGGGAGCTGTTTTTT. This codes for CASSPLGGVGELFF.

The chain has TRBV2 and TRBJ1-3; D is undetermined. Germline values: CDR1 SNHLY, CDR2 FYNNEI. Trimming took off 3 bases at V and 0 bases at J, with 9 bases between the two ends. The CDR3 has 15 residues. CDR3 DNA sequence: TGTGCCAGCAGTGACCCCCCAAGCTCTGGAAACACCATATATTTT. It specifies CASSDPPSSGNTIYF.

The chain employs TRBV6-6 and TRBJ2-2; 8 bases align to TRBD1. The CDR3 has 15 amino acids. V gave up 2 bases and J gave up 4 bases; unmatched junction bases: 3. Per germline, CDR1 MNHNY and CDR2 SVGAGI (reference sequence). The CDR3 sequence: CASSYGTGTTGELFF. The CDR3 region has the DNA TGTGCCAGCAGTTACGGGACAGGAACCACCGGGGAGCTGTTTTTT.

The chain joins TRBV6-6 to TRBJ2-3; TRBD2 might be the D (6 bases). Germline V gene data show CDR1 as MNHNY and CDR2 as SVGAGI (reference sequence). The CDR3 is 15 residues long. The V end was cut by 3 bases, the J end by 6 bases, with 16 bases between. CDR3 sequence reads: CASSYTGEAPDTQYF. In DNA form, the CDR3 reads TGTGCCAGCAGTTATACGGGGGAGGCCCCTGATACGCAGTATTTT.

This sequence joins TRBV7-9 and TRBJ1-2; D is uncertain. CDR1 SEHNR and CDR2 FQNEAQ come from the germline V gene (reference sequence). The V end was cut by 1 base, the J end by 4 bases, with 7 bases between. The CDR3 consists of 13 residues. The CDR3 coding sequence is TGTGCCAGCAGCTTAGGTCGTCCCTATGGCTACACCTTC. Its translation is CASSLGRPYGYTF.